A selection of T cell receptor beta chains follows, all from one sample in a study of blood T cell repertoires in COVID-19. Assay used: immunoSEQ multiplex PCR; TCRdb lists only in-frame clones, some missing. The sample carries approximately 300,000 clones, about 90% recorded once. Specimen: peripheral blood. The receptors originated from a woman in her 30s with COVID-19, enrolled during active disease. CDR3s include the opening cysteine and the closing phenylalanine or tryptophan. The order of the fields is D gene, clone size, J gene, V gene, CDR3 protein, CDR3 DNA. A D gene is named only where the DNA matches it firmly. The size of a clone is reported for some rows only, either as once, few or many, or as a class for expanded clones.

. . TRBJ2-7 TRBV7-9 CASTKRSSYEQYF TGTGCCAGCACCAAAAGGAGCTCCTACGAGCAGTACTTC
. . TRBJ2-1 TRBV6-5 CASSYRGGNEQFF TGTGCCAGCAGTTACAGGGGTGGGAACGAGCAGTTCTTC
. . TRBJ1-3 TRBV2 CASSSLSQGSSGNTIYF TGTGCCAGCAGTTCGCTCTCCCAGGGCTCCTCTGGAAACACCATATATTTT
. . TRBJ1-2 TRBV7-9 CASSLLAYGYTF TGTGCCAGCAGCTTATTAGCGTATGGCTACACCTTC
. . TRBJ1-1 TRBV5-1 CASSPGGRLRGNTEAFF TGCGCCAGCAGCCCTGGTGGGCGTCTTCGGGGAAACACTGAAGCTTTCTTT
. . TRBJ1-5 TRBV7-8 CASSPSGAGGGNQPQHF TGTGCCAGCAGCCCTTCCGGGGCGGGGGGAGGCAATCAGCCCCAGCATTTT
TRBD1 . TRBJ1-5 TRBV23-1 CASSGQGGQPQHF TGCGCCAGCAGTGGACAGGGAGGTCAGCCCCAGCATTTT
. many TRBJ1-2 TRBV20-1 CSAGPYGYTF TGCAGTGCTGGGCCCTATGGCTACACCTTC
. . TRBJ1-1 TRBV4-1 CASSQGAEAFF TGCGCCAGCAGCCAGGGCGCTGAAGCTTTCTTT
. . TRBJ1-2 TRBV18 CASSQNLAQGVGGYTF TGTGCCAGCTCACAAAATCTTGCACAGGGAGTTGGAGGCTACACCTTC
TRBD2 once TRBJ2-3 TRBV5-4 CASSSGTSRSTDTQYF TGTGCCAGCAGCTCGGGGACTAGCCGTAGCACAGATACGCAGTATTTT
. . TRBJ2-1 TRBV9 CASSRDNYNEQFF TGTGCCAGCAGCCGGGACAACTACAATGAGCAGTTCTTC
TRBD2 . TRBJ2-5 TRBV6-1 CASSETTSGAETQYF TGTGCCAGCAGTGAAACGACTAGCGGGGCAGAGACCCAGTACTTC
TRBD1 . TRBJ1-5 TRBV19 CASSVGDSYQPQHF TGTGCCAGTAGTGTAGGGGACAGTTATCAGCCCCAGCATTTT
. . TRBJ2-2 TRBV11-3 CASSPGGRSNTGELFF TGTGCCAGCAGCCCGGGCGGGCGATCGAACACCGGGGAGCTGTTTTTT
. . TRBJ2-2 TRBV7-2 CASSLGSQNTGELFF TGTGCCAGCAGCTTAGGTTCACAAAACACCGGGGAGCTGTTTTTT
TRBD1 . TRBJ2-5 TRBV28 CASSRDRATSGETQYF TGTGCCAGCAGTCGGGACAGGGCGACTTCTGGAGAGACCCAGTACTTC
TRBD2 . TRBJ2-5 TRBV19 CASSLRIGEGEETQYF TGTGCCAGTAGTCTCCGGATCGGGGAGGGAGAAGAGACCCAGTACTTC
TRBD1 . TRBJ1-1 TRBV3-1/TRBV3-2 CASSPRDSPKGAFF TGTGCCAGCAGCCCACGGGACAGTCCAAAGGGGGCTTTCTTT
. once TRBJ1-2 TRBV19 CASSRGVTQGYGYTF TGTGCCAGTAGCAGGGGCGTGACCCAGGGTTATGGCTACACCTTC
. once TRBJ2-7 TRBV19 CASSKSQSAYYEQYF TGTGCCAGTAGCAAATCACAGTCGGCTTATTACGAGCAGTACTTC
. once TRBJ1-2 TRBV12-3/TRBV12-4 CASTLEGGYTF TGTGCCAGCACCTTGGAGGGAGGCTACACCTTC
. . TRBJ1-5 TRBV21-1 CASSLKKGDDQPQHF TGTGCCAGCAGCCTCAAGAAGGGGGATGACCAGCCCCAGCATTTT
TRBD1 once TRBJ1-2 TRBV2 CASSRTGGYGYTF TGTGCCAGCAGTAGGACAGGCGGCTATGGCTACACCTTC
. once TRBJ2-7 TRBV14 CASSQSYEQYF TGTGCCAGCAGCCAATCATACGAGCAGTACTTC
. . TRBJ2-3 TRBV2 CASGRVDTQYF TGTGCCTCCGGTAGAGTAGATACGCAGTATTTT
. . TRBJ2-7 TRBV14 CASSQDPGQSYEQYF TGTGCCAGCAGCCAAGATCCAGGACAGTCTTACGAGCAGTACTTC
. . TRBJ1-5 TRBV2 CASSETGGNQPQHF TGTGCCAGCAGTGAAACCGGGGGGAATCAGCCCCAGCATTTT
TRBD1 . TRBJ1-6 TRBV19 CASRTGTVSSPLHF TGTGCCAGTAGGACCGGGACAGTCAGTTCACCCCTCCACTTT
TRBD1 . TRBJ1-5 TRBV19 CASSKQGRNQPQHF TGTGCCAGTAGTAAACAGGGGCGCAATCAGCCCCAGCATTTT
. . TRBJ2-5 TRBV6-2/TRBV6-3 CASSYSAGGTQYF TGTGCCAGCAGTTACAGTGCGGGTGGGACCCAGTACTTC
TRBD1 few TRBJ1-1 TRBV6-2/TRBV6-3 CASSYRGQGAVRTEAFF TGTGCCAGCAGTTACCGGGGACAGGGGGCTGTAAGGACTGAAGCTTTCTTT
. . TRBJ1-1 TRBV5-4 CASSPAVDSREAFF TGTGCCAGCAGCCCCGCGGTGGACAGTAGGGAAGCTTTCTTT
. . TRBJ1-3 TRBV6-5 CASSYSRGSSGNTIYF TGTGCCAGCAGTTACTCGAGGGGGAGCTCTGGAAACACCATATATTTT
. . TRBJ1-5 TRBV27 CASSPRGLSNQPQHF TGTGCCAGCAGCCCCAGGGGTCTTAGCAATCAGCCCCAGCATTTT
TRBD2 . TRBJ2-1 TRBV9 CASSVAGSGGYNEQFF TGTGCCAGCAGCGTAGCGGGTAGCGGGGGGTACAATGAGCAGTTCTTC
TRBD1 . TRBJ2-5 TRBV18 CASSRTAGQGETQYF TGTGCCAGCTCACGCACCGCTGGACAGGGCGAGACCCAGTACTTC
TRBD1 . TRBJ1-4 TRBV19 CASSQLKRGHGNEKLFF TGTGCCAGTAGTCAACTGAAGAGGGGGCATGGGAATGAAAAACTGTTTTTT
. . TRBJ2-5 TRBV5-1 CASSLAGASETQYF TGCGCCAGCAGCTTGGCCGGTGCGAGCGAGACCCAGTACTTC
. . TRBJ2-2 TRBV4-1 CASSQGGRAGELFF TGCGCCAGCAGCCAAGGTGGCAGGGCCGGGGAGCTGTTTTTT
. . TRBJ1-6 TRBV12-1 CASSFRRQGHSPLHF TGTGCCAGCAGCTTTCGCCGACAGGGCCACTCACCCCTCCACTTT
TRBD1 once TRBJ1-3 TRBV6-6 CASSSSGTGGTIYF TGTGCCAGCAGTTCCTCGGGGACAGGGGGAACCATATATTTT
. . TRBJ2-5 TRBV28 CASSAGNQETQYF TGTGCCAGCAGTGCCGGGAACCAAGAGACCCAGTACTTC
. . TRBJ1-2 TRBV5-6 CASSLVREVGYTF TGTGCCAGCAGCTTGGTCAGGGAAGTCGGCTACACCTTC
TRBD1 few TRBJ2-7 TRBV14 CASTRPRTGPKSETYEQYF TGTGCCAGCACTCGACCTAGGACAGGACCGAAAAGCGAGACCTACGAGCAGTACTTC
TRBD1 once TRBJ1-4 TRBV6-6 CASSPRGQGSMDEKLFF TGTGCCAGCAGTCCCAGGGGACAGGGCAGTATGGATGAAAAACTGTTTTTT
TRBD1 . TRBJ1-2 TRBV6-5 CASSPWVDRDVGYTF TGTGCCAGCAGTCCTTGGGTTGACAGGGATGTCGGCTACACCTTC
TRBD1 . TRBJ1-6 TRBV5-5 CASSLPGTGDSPLHF TGTGCCAGCAGCTTACCCGGGACAGGGGATTCACCCCTCCACTTT
. . TRBJ2-7 TRBV9 CASSVASSYEQYF TGTGCCAGCAGCGTAGCTAGCTCCTACGAGCAGTACTTC
TRBD1 . TRBJ1-3 TRBV4-1 CASSQERRGGQGRAGNTIYF TGCGCCAGCAGCCAAGAGAGAAGAGGGGGACAGGGAAGGGCTGGAAACACCATATATTTT
. . TRBJ1-1 TRBV2 CASSERERAEAFF TGTGCCAGCAGTGAGCGGGAACGTGCTGAAGCTTTCTTT
TRBD1 once TRBJ2-7 TRBV19 CASSLQGSYEQYF TGTGCCAGTAGTTTACAGGGGTCCTACGAGCAGTACTTC
TRBD1 . TRBJ2-2 TRBV27 CASSFLLGQGYGTGELFF TGTGCCAGCAGTTTTTTACTCGGACAGGGGTACGGCACCGGGGAGCTGTTTTTT